These T cell receptor beta chains were read from a single sample in a study of coeliac disease. Some clones are missing from TCRdb's copy, which holds only in-frame ones; the method was immunoSEQ multiplex PCR. The sample yields over 3,000 clones, about 66% seen once. What was sequenced was intraepithelial lymphocytes from the gut. These receptors were obtained from a woman aged 55-75 years with active celiac disease. CDR3s include the opening cysteine and the closing phenylalanine or tryptophan. Each record gives: J gene, D gene, V gene, clone size, CDR3 protein, CDR3 DNA. D genes are given only for firm matches. Clone size appears in some rows only: once, few, many, or a class for an expanded clone.

TRBJ2-3 | - | TRBV27 | - | CASSSYRGGLSTDTQYF | TGTGCCAGCAGTTCATATAGGGGGGGACTAAGCACAGATACGCAGTATTTT
TRBJ2-5 | - | TRBV20-1 | - | CSAFQGETQYF | TGCAGTGCTTTTCAGGGAGAGACCCAGTACTTC
TRBJ1-1 | - | TRBV6-4 | - | CASSERFSSASEAFF | TGTGCCAGCAGTGAAAGATTTAGCAGCGCCTCTGAAGCTTTCTTT
TRBJ2-7 | - | TRBV14 | few | CASSQGSRPPYEQYF | TGTGCCAGCAGCCAAGGGTCTAGACCTCCCTACGAGCAGTACTTC
TRBJ1-1 | TRBD1 | TRBV5-1 | - | CASSSLTGQATEAFF | TGCGCCAGCAGCTCCCTGACAGGGCAGGCGACTGAAGCTTTCTTT
TRBJ1-2 | TRBD1 | TRBV29-1 | - | CSVDLGQGRGYTF | TGCAGCGTTGACCTTGGACAGGGAAGAGGCTACACCTTC
TRBJ2-5 | TRBD2 | TRBV15 | - | CATSMGGTETQYF | TGTGCCACCAGCATGGGAGGGACGGAGACCCAGTACTTC
TRBJ2-5 | - | TRBV20-1 | - | CSARVPQGKYF | TGCAGTGCTAGAGTCCCCCAGGGAAAGTACTTC
TRBJ2-5 | - | TRBV2 | - | CASRHQQETQYF | TGTGCCAGCAGACACCAGCAAGAGACCCAGTACTTC
TRBJ1-5 | TRBD1 | TRBV19 | few | CASSRGQGELWQPQHF | TGTGCCAGTAGTCGAGGACAGGGGGAACTTTGGCAGCCCCAGCATTTT
TRBJ2-7 | - | TRBV7-8 | - | CASSLRGGSQYF | TGTGCCAGCAGTCTAAGGGGGGGTTCGCAGTACTTC
TRBJ2-5 | TRBD2 | TRBV5-1 | - | CASSPIGTSGDQETQYF | TGCGCCAGCAGCCCTATCGGGACTAGCGGGGACCAAGAGACCCAGTACTTC
TRBJ2-3 | TRBD2 | TRBV7-8 | - | CASSLVPSGGPTDTQYF | TGTGCCAGCAGCTTAGTCCCTAGCGGGGGCCCCACAGATACGCAGTATTTT
TRBJ2-5 | TRBD1 | TRBV5-6 | few | CASPLGDRREETQYF | TGTGCCAGCCCCCTGGGGGACAGGAGAGAAGAGACCCAGTACTTC
TRBJ2-3 | - | TRBV12-2 | - | CASRLLARTQYF | TGTGCAAGTCGCTTACTAGCCCGTACGCAGTATTTT
TRBJ1-2 | - | TRBV30 | - | CAWSPAGYYGYTF | TGTGCCTGGAGCCCAGCAGGGTACTATGGCTACACCTTC
TRBJ2-3 | TRBD1 | TRBV18 | - | CATGTGRTDTQYF | TGTGCCACGGGGACAGGGCGCACAGATACGCAGTATTTT
TRBJ2-5 | - | TRBV30 | - | CASRGDSFETQYF | TGTGCCTCAAGGGGGGACAGTTTCGAGACCCAGTACTTC
TRBJ2-1 | TRBD1 | TRBV10-3 | - | CAISGKGARNEQFF | TGTGCCATCAGTGGGAAGGGGGCGCGGAATGAGCAGTTCTTC
TRBJ2-2 | TRBD2 | TRBV2 | - | CASSARTSGTGELFF | TGTGCCAGCAGTGCGCGGACTAGCGGGACCGGGGAGCTGTTTTTT
TRBJ1-2 | - | TRBV4-3 | few | CASSQDYVRATLGYTF | TGCGCCAGCAGCCAAGATTACGTCAGGGCCACTCTTGGCTACACCTTC
TRBJ1-5 | TRBD1 | TRBV28 | - | CASRVDRGRAQPQHF | TGTGCCAGCAGGGTCGACAGGGGGCGCGCTCAGCCCCAGCATTTT
TRBJ1-1 | - | TRBV11-2 | few | CASSLESGNTEAFF | TGTGCCAGCAGCTTAGAATCAGGGAACACTGAAGCTTTCTTT
TRBJ1-5 | - | TRBV18 | - | CASSRNSFDQPQHF | TGTGCCAGCTCACGTAACAGTTTCGATCAGCCCCAGCATTTT
TRBJ2-1 | TRBD2 | TRBV4-1 | - | CASSPVGLAGARSYNEQFF | TGCGCCAGCAGCCCAGTAGGCCTAGCGGGGGCCCGCTCCTACAATGAGCAGTTCTTC
TRBJ2-6 | TRBD1 | TRBV4-1 | - | CASSQAIGTGVPSGANVLTF | TGCGCCAGCAGCCAAGCCATTGGGACAGGTGTACCCTCTGGGGCCAACGTCCTGACTTTC